One and the same sample provided the 21 T cell receptor beta chains below, sequenced in a study of CD8 T cells in Susac syndrome. Roughly 0.45 to 1 ug RNA was reverse transcribed with random hexamers. TCRdb fed the immunoSEQ multiplex PCR reads into MiXCR, producing one record per CDR3 protein. The table shows about 140,000 distinct CDR3 sequences, with roughly 94% occurring only once. Sequenced input: CD4+ T cells from PBMCs. The receptors shown here come from a human donor with Susac syndrome.

The chain uses TRBV6-2 or TRBV6-3 and TRBJ2-1, with a weak D call TRBD2 (5 bases). Germline V gene data show CDR1 as MNHEY and CDR2 as SVGEGT. The CDR3 loop spans 13 amino acids. Trimming left V 6 bases short and J 5 bases short, with 11 bases between. The CDR3 DNA is TGTGCCAGCAGGCCGGTCGGGAACAATGAGCAGTTCTTC. Protein: CASRPVGNNEQFF.

This rearrangement joins TRBV12-3 or TRBV12-4 to TRBJ2-1; perhaps TRBD2 as D (6 bases). The CDR3 is made up of 12 amino acids. Trimming stripped 3 bases from V and 7 bases from J, with 7 bases between. CDR3 DNA sequence: TGTGCCAGCAGTTTTGGGGGGAATGAGCAGTTCTTC. Amino acids: CASSFGGNEQFF.

This sequence joins TRBV20-1 and TRBJ2-5; D might be TRBD2 (6 bases). Trimming took off 4 bases at V and 5 bases at J, with 23 bases between the two ends. In germline, CDR1 is DFQATT, CDR2 SNEGSKA (reference sequence). The CDR3 is made up of 16 amino acids. CDR3: CSAISIGDATRETQYF. CDR3 DNA: TGCAGTGCTATCTCGATCGGGGACGCGACTAGGGAGACCCAGTACTTC.

The rearrangement joins TRBV30 to TRBJ1-4; possibly TRBD1 for D (5 bases). V was clipped by 0 bases and J by 7 bases, with 15 bases between them. Germline CDR1 and CDR2: GTSNPN and SVGIG (reference sequence). CDR3 length: 15 amino acids. The CDR3 loop reads CAWSVQWGEGEKLFF. The CDR3 nucleotides are TGTGCCTGGAGTGTACAATGGGGCGAGGGTGAAAAACTGTTTTTT.

This clonotype showed up just once. The chain has TRBV28 and TRBJ2-7; TRBD1 matches at 7 bases. This CDR3 has 16 residues. The ends lost 4 bases at V and 4 bases at J; junction bases unmatched: 13. Germline V gene sequence: CDR1 MDHEN, CDR2 SYDVKM. CDR3: CASSSYDRVRGYEQYF. The DNA for the CDR3 is TGTGCCAGCAGTTCCTATGACAGGGTCCGGGGTTACGAGCAGTACTTC.

This rearrangement joins TRBV20-1 to TRBJ1-1, with D unclear. The CDR3 totals 15 residues. Germline values: CDR1 DFQATT, CDR2 SNEGSKA (reference sequence). Trimming pared 4 bases from V and 0 bases from J, leaving 15 bases between. CDR3 residues: CSATSRTAMNTEAFF. CDR3 DNA sequence: TGCAGTGCTACCTCCCGGACCGCCATGAACACTGAAGCTTTCTTT.

The V gene is TRBV20-1, the J gene TRBJ2-3; TRBD2 aligns across 8 bases. V dropped 1 base and J dropped 4; count of bases not matched to a gene: 13. In germline, CDR1 is DFQATT, CDR2 SNEGSKA (reference sequence). The CDR3 runs to 17 residues. Written as DNA, the CDR3 is TGCAGTGCTAGAGGCTCCCCGAGTAGCGGGATCTCAGATACGCAGTATTTT. It is translated as CSARGSPSSGISDTQYF.

The genes are TRBV12-3 or TRBV12-4 and TRBJ1-1, with TRBD1 matching over 7 bases. V lost 5 bases and J lost 7; bases outside the gene matches: 10. CDR3 length equals 14 residues. This CDR3 is CASSDNRGFGEAFF. The DNA of the CDR3 is TGTGCCAGCAGTGACAACAGGGGTTTTGGTGAAGCTTTCTTT.

The chain employs TRBV4-2 and TRBJ2-4, with D perhaps matching TRBD1 or TRBD2 (6 bases each). Germline V gene sequence: CDR1 LGHNA, CDR2 YNFKEQ. The CDR3 spans 17 residues. The germline V and J ends were trimmed by 1 base and 1 base, with 14 bases remaining between them. The CDR3 sequence: CASSQGRRRGAKNIQYF. CDR3 nucleotide sequence: TGTGCCAGCAGCCAAGGCCGCAGGAGGGGGGCCAAAAACATTCAGTACTTC.

This rearrangement joins TRBV14 to TRBJ2-7, with D possibly matching TRBD2 (6 bases). This CDR3 is built from 15 residues. Trimming shortened V by 5 bases and J by 2 bases, and 16 bases separated the two germline ends. The V gene's germline CDR1 is SGHDN and CDR2 FVKESK. CDR3 sequence: CASSTPGVRAYEQYF. The CDR3 DNA is TGTGCCAGCAGCACCCCGGGGGTCAGGGCCTACGAGCAGTACTTC.

The CDR3 reads CSSATSYNEQFF. CDR3 bases: TGCAGCTCCGCCACCTCCTACAATGAGCAGTTCTTC. V is TRBV29-1 and J is TRBJ2-1; D is ambiguous. Trimming pared 8 bases from V and 0 bases from J, leaving 8 bases between. The CDR3 has 12 amino acids. Germline values: CDR1 SQVTM, CDR2 ANQGSEA.

The V call is TRBV6-6, the J call TRBJ1-5; 9 bases are shared with TRBD1. J gave up 4 bases and V 0 bases, and 4 bases lay outside the gene matches. The CDR3 length is 16 residues. Germline loops: CDR1 MNHNY, CDR2 SVGAGI (reference sequence). CDR3 region: CASSYSPQGANQPQHF. CDR3 nucleotides: TGTGCCAGCAGTTACTCGCCACAGGGGGCGAATCAGCCCCAGCATTTT.

J is TRBJ2-1 and V is TRBV7-9; 11 nucleotides align to TRBD2. The CDR3 is 16 amino acids. The germline CDR1 and CDR2 sequences are SEHNR and FQNEAQ (reference sequence). J gave up 6 bases and V 5 bases, and 9 bases lay outside the gene matches. The CDR3 spells CASSIYPGTSGNEQFF. DNA of the CDR3: TGTGCCAGCAGCATCTACCCCGGGACTAGCGGCAATGAGCAGTTCTTC.

The chain recombines TRBV29-1 with TRBJ1-1; D is unclear. V gave up 4 bases and J gave up 1 base, with 7 bases separating them. Germline loops: CDR1 SQVTM, CDR2 ANQGSEA. The CDR3 runs 12 residues. The CDR3 loop reads CSVVGGNTEAFF. DNA of the CDR3: TGCAGCGTTGTAGGAGGGAACACTGAAGCTTTCTTT.

This chain joins TRBV30 and TRBJ1-1; D unresolved. Deletions cut 4 bases from V and 0 bases from J, with 6 bases between. The CDR3 contains 12 residues. Germline V lookup: CDR1 GTSNPN, CDR2 SVGIG (reference sequence). The CDR3 nucleotides read TGTGCCTGGACCGTTATGAACACTGAAGCTTTCTTT. Translation gives CAWTVMNTEAFF.

The chain couples TRBV11-2 to TRBJ2-1; 10 bases line up with TRBD1. Germline CDR1 is SGHAT and CDR2 is FQNNGV. V lost 3 bases, J lost 7 bases, and 12 bases stayed unmatched. The CDR3 is 17 amino acids. CDR3 coding DNA: TGTGCCAGCAGCTTCGACGTCCGGGACAGGGGATTTAATGAGCAGTTCTTC. Its protein product is CASSFDVRDRGFNEQFF.

This clonotype was observed once. The chain has TRBV10-3 and TRBJ2-4; D tentatively fits TRBD1 or TRBD2 (5 bases each). There are 15 residues in the CDR3. Germline V gives CDR1 ENHRY, CDR2 SYGVKD. V lost 3 bases and J 7 bases, leaving 16 bases between the germline ends. CDR3 sequence reads: CAISEGALASNIQYF. CDR3 DNA sequence: TGTGCCATCAGTGAAGGGGCCCTAGCCAGTAACATTCAGTACTTC.

The chain couples TRBV20-1 to TRBJ1-1; D may be TRBD1 (5 bases). Germline CDR1 DFQATT, CDR2 SNEGSKA (reference sequence). The germline V and J ends were trimmed by 6 bases and 3 bases, with 8 bases remaining between them. The CDR3 totals 11 residues. The CDR3 sequence is CSAQGYTEAFF. Here the CDR3 DNA reads TGCAGTGCCCAGGGTTACACTGAAGCTTTCTTT.

This chain connects TRBV20-1 to TRBJ1-6, with D possibly matching TRBD1 (5 bases). This CDR3 spans 14 amino acids. The ends were cut back, 7 bases at V and 0 bases at J, with 10 bases in the middle. Germline CDR1 is DFQATT and CDR2 is SNEGSKA (reference sequence). CDR3 protein: CSVRQSSYNSPLHF. As DNA, the CDR3 is TGCAGTGTCCGACAGAGCTCCTATAATTCACCCCTCCACTTT.

This chain uses TRBV6-6 with TRBJ2-1, with 7 bases fitting TRBD2. Germline lookup yields CDR1 MNHNY and CDR2 SVGAGI (reference sequence). The CDR3 length is 14 residues. After removal of 4 bases from V and 4 bases from J, the junction contained 4 bases not matched to a gene. CDR3 region: CASSLGGEYNEQFF. As DNA, the CDR3 is TGTGCCAGCAGTTTGGGGGGGGAGTACAATGAGCAGTTCTTC.

The chain employs TRBV20-1 and TRBJ2-5, with 7 positions matching TRBD2. Germline trimming cut 0 bases from V and 0 bases from J; bases unmatched to any gene: 1. The germline V gene encodes CDR1 DFQATT and CDR2 SNEGSKA (reference sequence). The CDR3 totals 14 residues. The DNA of the CDR3 is TGCAGTGCTAGAGATAGCGGGTACCAAGAGACCCAGTACTTC. It specifies CSARDSGYQETQYF.